This T cell receptor (beta chain) came from a study of T-cell reconstitution after alpha-beta-depleted transplantation in children. Study results and caveats: Day-60 TCRbeta diversity that was high in some patients was derived from surviving recipient T cells and thymic progenitors. By about two months after transplant, alpha-beta T cells reportedly arose from several hundred graft clones that had expanded. T cells produced anew were the main source of T-cell counts and diversity one year after transplant.

This clonotype occurred many times. Its antigen is not known. CDR3 size: 14 residues. Germline CDR1 is LNHNV and CDR2 is YYDKDF (reference sequence). V lost 4 bases to trimming and J lost 1 base, with 11 bases between them. A library of TCRbeta sequences, prepared with unique molecular identifiers, was generated. TCRdb recomputed calls from the PCR reads with MiXCR, one row per CDR3 protein. The sample includes around 300,000 distinct CDR3 sequences, 11% of them seen just once. The source was peripheral blood, collected 180 days after TCRalphabeta/CD19-depleted stem cell transplant. The TCR sequence derives from a male patient aged 2 to 9 who had a stem cell transplant for chronic granulomatous disease, so the T cells may come from the graft donor. The chain employs TRBV15 and TRBJ2-7; the D is unclear. The CDR3 coding sequence is TGTGCCACCAGCATGGTCGACGGATCCTACGAGCAGTACTTC. Amino acid sequence: CATSMVDGSYEQYF.